This T cell receptor beta chain emerged from a study of breast tumors, draining lymph nodes, adjacent tissues (dated by TCRdb to about 2016). As for the study more broadly: The study compared TCR beta repertoires across tumor, adjacent nontumor tissue and axillary lymph nodes from breast cancer patients. In human breast cancer, the study set out to assess how tumor, surrounding tissue and draining lymph node repertoires relate to one another and whether T cells might be exchanged between them. Here is what the overall study found, with its caveats: The similarity between tumor and nontumor tissue repertoires was significantly greater in luminal-like breast cancer than in basal-like breast cancer. The data were considered consistent with most tumor T cells being derived from the lymph node and subsequently expanding within tumor tissue. The conclusion that tumor T cells originate in lymph nodes was presented as consistent with a hypothesis rather than as directly demonstrated. T-cell repertoire diversity in tumors was found to be lower than in lymph nodes but higher than in nontumor tissue, and preferential V and J gene usage was observed.

Sequencing took place on an Illumina HiSeq 2000. TCR beta chain libraries were generated through multiplex PCR amplification. High-throughput sequencing was used to analyze the amplified TCR beta chain products. TCRdb's own reprocessing of the public reads used fastp at Q25 and MiXCR and kept productive beta chains. Rows with one shared CDR3 protein collapse into an entry with the most common genes and DNA. A total of under 110,000 distinct CDR3 sequences appear in this sample, about 29% of them only once. The top ten clones comprise 5.5% to 7% of the sample. In this sample, this clonotype turned up many times. No antigen is known for it. The record has no base qualities; no much larger clone is one base away. From the cysteine through the phenylalanine, the CDR3 covers 14 amino acids. Only CDR3 DNA remains: 42 bases, in frame from the first base. The germline V gene (reference sequence) gives CDR1 as LGHDT and CDR2 as YNNKEL. Compared with germline, V lacks 9 bases and J lacks 7 bases; bases without a gene match: 10.

Lymph node samples were obtained from the axillary draining lymph nodes of breast cancer patients. The specimen was axillary lymph node tissue. The receptor comes from a female donor with breast cancer. Some clones in this sample may be carry-over from other donors' samples. Rearrangement joined TRBV3-1 to TRBJ2-7, with 12 bases matching TRBD1. The CDR3 protein: CASSPGQGAGEQYF. The bases read TGTGCCAGTAGTCCGGGACAGGGGGCTGGAGAGCAGTACTTC.